These 26 T cell receptor beta chains came from one sample sequenced in a study of cytomegalovirus exposure and HLA in healthy donors. 60 Vbeta and 13 Jbeta primers were used in PCR. This table comes from immunoSEQ multiplex PCR, and its TCRdb copy is limited to in-frame clones, with some not included. The repertoire holds 150,000 to 200,000 clones, with more than 65% as singletons. Sequencing was performed on PBMCs. The receptors here all came from a man between 18 and 35 years old in good health and CMV-seropositive.

The J gene is TRBJ1-2, the V gene TRBV2; D is undetermined. The CDR3 loop spans 13 amino acids. The germline CDR1 and CDR2 sequences are SNHLY and FYNNEI. V lost 3 bases and J 8 bases, leaving 13 bases between the germline ends. The CDR3: CASSDRREEGYTF. The CDR3 region has the DNA TGTGCCAGCAGTGATCGGAGGGAAGAGGGCTACACCTTC.

This chain links TRBV30 with TRBJ2-1, with 10 bases matching TRBD2. The CDR3 runs to 15 residues. V gave up 4 bases and J gave up 9 bases; unmatched junction bases: 12. The V gene's germline CDR1 is GTSNPN and CDR2 SVGIG (reference sequence). The CDR3 protein is CAWTLGAGGPGEQFF. The CDR3 DNA follows: TGTGCCTGGACCCTTGGAGCGGGAGGGCCAGGTGAGCAGTTCTTC. The full variable domain, rest sourced from reference TRBV30 and TRBJ2-1, is SQTIHQWPATLVQPVGSPLSLECTVEGTSNPNLYWYRQAAGRGLQLLFYSVGIGQISSEVPQNLSASRPQDRQFILSSKKLLLSDSGFYLCAWTLGAGGPGEQFFGPGTRLTVL.

The rearrangement uses TRBV10-3 and TRBJ2-7; 7 bases map to TRBD1. Germline V gives CDR1 ENHRY, CDR2 SYGVKD. Germline trimming cut 4 bases from V and 3 bases from J; bases unmatched to any gene: 6. The CDR3 consists of 14 residues. CDR3 amino acids: CAISAYRGSYEQYF. The CDR3 DNA reads TGTGCCATCAGTGCCTACAGGGGAAGCTACGAGCAGTACTTC.

The V call is TRBV6-6, the J call TRBJ2-1; perhaps TRBD1 as D (6 bases). Trimming left V 10 bases short and J 8 bases short, with 12 bases between. Germline CDR1 and CDR2: MNHNY and SVGAGI (reference sequence). The CDR3 has 11 amino acids. CDR3 loop: CATLQGYEQFF. DNA for the CDR3: TGTGCCACCCTACAGGGCTATGAGCAGTTCTTC.

The chain recombines TRBV11-2 with TRBJ1-1; unclear D gene. The V and J ends lost 5 bases and 7 bases respectively, with 17 bases between them. The germline CDR1 and CDR2 sequences are SGHAT and FQNNGV. This CDR3 spans 14 amino acids. The CDR3 here is CASSHNPDTLEAFF. CDR3 bases: TGTGCCAGCAGCCACAACCCCGACACACTTGAAGCTTTCTTT.

The V and J genes are TRBV9 and TRBJ1-4; perhaps TRBD1 as D (6 bases). The CDR3 contains 17 residues. The V end was cut by 0 bases, the J end by 0 bases, with 12 bases between. Looked up from germline, CDR1 is SGDLS and CDR2 is YYNGEE. CDR3 bases: TGTGCCAGCAGCGTAGCAACTAGGGGGACAACTAATGAAAAACTGTTTTTT. Residues: CASSVATRGTTNEKLFF.

This clone has more than one count but fewer than ten. Here the CDR3 DNA reads TGTGCCAGCTCGTCGACCACCGGGACAGGGGACGAAAAACTGTTTTTT. It is translated as CASSSTTGTGDEKLFF. The chain has TRBV18 and TRBJ1-4; 10 bases are shared with TRBD1. Germline loops: CDR1 KGHSH, CDR2 LQKENI. V shed 6 bases and J 8 bases; nucleotides not matched to a gene: 12. The CDR3 contains 16 residues.

The V call is TRBV12-5, the J call TRBJ2-1; 7 bases match TRBD2. In germline, CDR1 is LGHNT, CDR2 FRNRAP. The CDR3 extends over 17 amino acids. The junction had 16 bases not matched to a gene; V was cut back by 7 bases and J by 4 bases. CDR3 coding DNA: TGTGCTAGTGCTCTGATTTTCGGGGGGTCCCCATACAATGAGCAGTTCTTC. Protein: CASALIFGGSPYNEQFF.

CDR3 coding DNA: TGCGCCAGCAGCCAAGGGACAGGAGGCTACACCTTC. Translated, it gives CASSQGTGGYTF. The chain combines TRBV4-3 with TRBJ1-2; 7 positions match TRBD1. Trimming took 1 base from V and 8 from J; bases not matched to a gene: 1. This CDR3 is 12 amino acids long. Germline CDR1 LGHNA, CDR2 YSLEER.

The V gene is TRBV28, the J gene TRBJ2-5, with D possibly matching TRBD1 (5 bases). The tail of the sequence fits TRBJ2-7 better, so the J call may be wrong. CDR3 size: 14 residues. CDR1 and CDR2 (germline): MDHEN, SYDVKM. CDR3: CASIGAEAAYEQYF. CDR3 bases: TGTGCCAGCATTGGGGCAGAGGCTGCCTACGAGCAGTACTTC.

The chain links TRBV7-2 to TRBJ1-2; possible D gene TRBD1, 6 bases. This CDR3 spans 13 amino acids. Trimming shortened V by 6 bases and J by 2 bases, and 10 bases separated the two germline ends. In germline, CDR1 is SGHTA, CDR2 FQGNSA. The CDR3 DNA reads as TGTGCCAGCAGGGCAGGGGAGAACTATGGCTACACCTTC. It is translated as CASRAGENYGYTF.

The rearrangement links TRBV5-1 to TRBJ2-5, with unresolved D. This CDR3 contains 14 residues. V was clipped by 2 bases and J by 1 base, with 9 bases between them. Germline V gene data show CDR1 as SGHRS and CDR2 as YFSETQ. Written as DNA, the CDR3 is TGCGCCAGCAGCTTTGGCAGGTCCCAAGAGACCCAGTACTTC. This gives the protein CASSFGRSQETQYF.

This rearrangement joins TRBV4-3 to TRBJ1-6; no clear D. This CDR3 is built from 14 residues. CDR1 is LGHNA and CDR2 is YSLEER in the germline V gene. V gave up 1 base and J gave up 11 bases, with 12 bases separating them. The CDR3 DNA reads as TGCGCCAGCAGCCAAGGGGAGGGTTGGACACCCCTCCACTTT. This encodes CASSQGEGWTPLHF.

To note about this clone: Other DNA sequences of this sample code for an identical CDR3. The rearrangement uses TRBV10-1 and TRBJ1-1, with D hard to call. Per the germline V gene, CDR1 is WNHNN and CDR2 is SYGVQD (reference sequence). Trimming removed 5 bases at V and 0 bases at J, with 10 bases between. There are 14 residues in the CDR3. CDR3 in amino acids: CASSPQVMNTEAFF. The CDR3 nucleotides read TGCGCCAGCAGTCCCCAGGTCATGAACACTGAAGCTTTCTTT.

The CDR3 DNA reads as TGTGCCAGCAGTGAAAACGGTCCTAACTATGGCTACACCTTC. It translates to CASSENGPNYGYTF. This sequence joins TRBV6-1 and TRBJ1-2, with D unclear. The CDR3 is made up of 14 amino acids. CDR1 and CDR2 from the germline V gene are MNHNS and SASEGT. V dropped 2 bases and J dropped 0 bases, with 7 bases sitting between them.

This chain connects TRBV19 to TRBJ2-7; possible D gene TRBD1, 6 bases. This CDR3 has 16 amino acids. Germline V gives CDR1 LNHDA, CDR2 SQIVND (reference sequence). The V and J ends lost 6 bases and 3 bases respectively, with 21 bases between them. The CDR3 DNA sequence: TGTGCCAGTAGGGGCCTAGTGGGGGCTAGTTACTACGAGCAGTACTTC. Translated: CASRGLVGASYYEQYF.

The V call is TRBV29-1, the J call TRBJ1-2, with TRBD1 identical over 7 bases. From germline, CDR1 is SQVTM and CDR2 ANQGSEA. After removal of 4 bases from V and 6 bases from J, the junction contained 5 bases not matched to a gene. This CDR3 is 12 amino acids long. CDR3 protein: CSVGGTADGYTF. The CDR3 coding sequence is TGCAGCGTTGGGGGGACAGCCGATGGCTACACCTTC.

The V and J genes are TRBV6-5 and TRBJ1-6; tentative D call: TRBD1 (6 bases). V was clipped by 4 bases and J by 3 bases, with 13 bases between them. Germline-derived CDR1 and CDR2 are MNHEY and SVGAGI. This CDR3 region has 16 residues. CDR3 in DNA: TGTGCCAGCAGTTCACAGGGCCAGTTCTATAATTCACCCCTCCACTTT. Translation: CASSSQGQFYNSPLHF.

V usage is TRBV28 and J usage is TRBJ2-1, with D possibly TRBD2 on 5 matching bases. CDR1 MDHEN and CDR2 SYDVKM come from the germline V gene. V shed 5 bases and J shed 8 bases, with 10 bases lying between them. The CDR3 spans 12 residues. The CDR3 is CASSTSLDEQFF. CDR3 nucleotide sequence: TGTGCCAGCAGTACTAGTTTGGATGAGCAGTTCTTC.

This clone was counted only a few times. V usage is TRBV5-1 and J usage is TRBJ2-3; a possible D gene is TRBD2 (6 bases). This CDR3 comprises 15 residues. V was pared by 2 bases and J by 1 base, with 11 bases between. The germline V gene has CDR1 SGHRS and CDR2 YFSETQ. CDR3 in amino acids: CASSFKGEGTDTQYF. The CDR3, as DNA: TGCGCCAGCAGCTTCAAAGGGGAGGGCACAGATACGCAGTATTTT. The whole variable domain, remainder taken from reference TRBV5-1 and TRBJ2-3, is KAGVTQTPRYLIKTRGQQVTLSCSPISGHRSVSWYQQTPGQGLQFLFEYFSETQRNKGNFPGRFSGRQFSNSRSEMNVSTLELGDSALYLCASSFKGEGTDTQYFGPGTRLTVL.

The chain has TRBV4-3 and TRBJ2-1; TRBD2 aligns across 14 bases. Germline loops: CDR1 LGHNA, CDR2 YSLEER. The CDR3 sequence is 16 residues long. The trim removed 3 bases at V and 5 bases at J, leaving 3 bases unmatched. The CDR3 sequence is CASSHGTSGRDNEQFF. CDR3 DNA sequence: TGCGCCAGCAGCCACGGGACTAGCGGGAGAGACAATGAGCAGTTCTTC.

As for this clone: Other DNA sequences in the same sample also yield this CDR3. The chain is built from TRBV7-2 and TRBJ1-1, with D perhaps matching TRBD1 (6 bases). The CDR3 has 15 amino acids. V gave up 5 bases and J gave up 0 bases, with 13 bases separating them. The germline gives CDR1 SGHTA, CDR2 FQGNSA. For the CDR3, the DNA is TGTGCCAGCAGCCCTCTGCGGGGGCTGAACACTGAAGCTTTCTTT. It specifies CASSPLRGLNTEAFF.

This chain links TRBV28 with TRBJ2-1, with 9 bases fitting TRBD2. This CDR3 has 15 residues. Losses at the gene ends were 4 bases for V and 8 bases for J; bases not matched to a gene: 9. Germline V gene data show CDR1 as MDHEN and CDR2 as SYDVKM. CDR3 region: CASSSVGTSIDEQFF. CDR3 DNA: TGTGCCAGCAGTTCGGTCGGGACTAGCATCGATGAGCAGTTCTTC.

The genes are TRBV4-2 and TRBJ2-7; 11 bases agree with TRBD2. Germline-derived CDR1 and CDR2 are LGHNA and YNFKEQ. The V segment lost 0 bases and the J segment 7 bases; nucleotides outside the gene matches: 14. CDR3 size: 18 residues. The CDR3: CASSQEGLAGGLSGEQYF. The DNA for the CDR3 is TGTGCCAGCAGCCAAGAAGGCCTAGCGGGAGGCCTCTCGGGGGAGCAGTACTTC.

This clone showed up just once. Other DNA sequences in this sample translate to the same CDR3. The chain joins TRBV4-3 to TRBJ2-1, with D tentatively TRBD2 (5 bases). CDR1 is LGHNA and CDR2 is YSLEER in the germline V gene. Trimming stripped 1 base from V and 4 bases from J, with 11 bases between. The CDR3 has 15 amino acids. The CDR3 reads CASSQGLASYNEQFF. The DNA of the CDR3 is TGCGCCAGCAGCCAAGGATTAGCGAGTTACAATGAGCAGTTCTTC.

The gene calls are TRBV6-5 and TRBJ1-5, with D perhaps matching TRBD1 (5 bases). The germline CDR1 and CDR2 sequences are MNHEY and SVGAGI. V lost 2 bases to trimming and J lost 5 bases, with 13 bases between them. The CDR3 spans 15 residues. CDR3 in DNA: TGTGCCAGCAGTTACGGCAGTAGGGGCGATCAGCCCCAGCATTTT. Translation gives CASSYGSRGDQPQHF.